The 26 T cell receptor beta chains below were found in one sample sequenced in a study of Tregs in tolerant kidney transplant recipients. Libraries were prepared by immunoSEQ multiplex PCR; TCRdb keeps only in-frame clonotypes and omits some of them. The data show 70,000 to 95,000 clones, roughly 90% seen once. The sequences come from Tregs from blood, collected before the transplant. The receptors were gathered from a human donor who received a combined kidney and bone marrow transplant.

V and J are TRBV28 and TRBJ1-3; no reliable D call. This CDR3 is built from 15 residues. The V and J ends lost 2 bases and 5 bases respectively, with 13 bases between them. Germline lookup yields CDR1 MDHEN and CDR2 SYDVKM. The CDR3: CASSLTGVGRNTIYF. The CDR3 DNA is TGTGCCAGCAGTTTAACCGGGGTTGGGAGAAACACCATATATTTT.

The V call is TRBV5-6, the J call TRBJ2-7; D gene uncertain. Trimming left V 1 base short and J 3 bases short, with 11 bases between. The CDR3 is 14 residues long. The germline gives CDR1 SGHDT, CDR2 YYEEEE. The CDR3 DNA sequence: TGTGCCAGCAGCTTGCTCGCCTACAACTACGAGCAGTACTTC. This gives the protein CASSLLAYNYEQYF.

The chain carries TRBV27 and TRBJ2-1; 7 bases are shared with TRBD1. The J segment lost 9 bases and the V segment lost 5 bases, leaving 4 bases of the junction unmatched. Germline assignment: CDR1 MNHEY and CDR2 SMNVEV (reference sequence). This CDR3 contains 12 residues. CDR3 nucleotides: TGTGCCAGCAGTCAGGGGGTGGGTGAGCAGTTCTTC. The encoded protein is CASSQGVGEQFF.

CDR3 DNA sequence: TGTGCCAGCAGCGGGTCTCGCGGGAGGTACAATGAGCAGTTCTTC. This translates into CASSGSRGRYNEQFF. The V gene is TRBV7-2, the J gene TRBJ2-1; the match to TRBD2 covers 8 bases. V shed 5 bases and J 4 bases; nucleotides not matched to a gene: 7. CDR1 SGHTA and CDR2 FQGNSA come from the germline V gene. This CDR3 spans 15 amino acids.

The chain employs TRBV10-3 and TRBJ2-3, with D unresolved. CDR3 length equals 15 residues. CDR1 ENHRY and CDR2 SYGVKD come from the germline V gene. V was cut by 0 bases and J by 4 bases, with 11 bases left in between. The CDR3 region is CAISESIRGADTQYF. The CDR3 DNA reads TGTGCCATCAGTGAGTCGATTCGTGGGGCAGATACGCAGTATTTT.

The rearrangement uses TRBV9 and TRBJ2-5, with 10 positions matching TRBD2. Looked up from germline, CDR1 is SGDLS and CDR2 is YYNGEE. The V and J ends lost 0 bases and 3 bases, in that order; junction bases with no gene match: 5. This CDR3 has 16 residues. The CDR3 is CASSVGTGLAEETQYF. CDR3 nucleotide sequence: TGTGCCAGCAGCGTAGGGACTGGACTAGCGGAAGAGACCCAGTACTTC.

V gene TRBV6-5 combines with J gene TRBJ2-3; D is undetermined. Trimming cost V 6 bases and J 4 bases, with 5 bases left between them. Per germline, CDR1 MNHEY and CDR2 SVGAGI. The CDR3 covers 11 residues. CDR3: CASRAADTQYF. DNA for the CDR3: TGTGCCAGCAGGGCGGCAGATACGCAGTATTTT.

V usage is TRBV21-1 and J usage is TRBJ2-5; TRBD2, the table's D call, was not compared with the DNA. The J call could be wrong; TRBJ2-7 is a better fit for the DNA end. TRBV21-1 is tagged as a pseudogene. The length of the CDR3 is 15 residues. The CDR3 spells CASSKGLAPVYEQYF. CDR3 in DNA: TGTGCCAGCAGCAAAGGGCTAGCGCCCGTCTACGAGCAGTACTTC.

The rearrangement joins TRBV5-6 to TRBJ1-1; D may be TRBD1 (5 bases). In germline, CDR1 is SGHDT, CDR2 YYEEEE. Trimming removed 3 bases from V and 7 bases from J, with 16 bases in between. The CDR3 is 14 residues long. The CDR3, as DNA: TGTGCCAGCAGCTCACTAAAGGGACGTTATGAAGCTTTCTTT. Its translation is CASSSLKGRYEAFF.

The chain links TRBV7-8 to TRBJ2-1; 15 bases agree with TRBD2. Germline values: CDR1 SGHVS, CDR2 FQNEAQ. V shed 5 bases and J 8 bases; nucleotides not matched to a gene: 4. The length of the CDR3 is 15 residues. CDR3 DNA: TGTGCCAGCAGCAGCGGGACTAGCGGGAGGTATGAGCAGTTCTTC. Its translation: CASSSGTSGRYEQFF. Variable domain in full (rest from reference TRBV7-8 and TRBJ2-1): GAGVSQSPRYKVAKRGQDVALRCDPISGHVSLFWYQQALGQGPEFLTYFQNEAQLDKSGLPSDRFFAERPEGSVSTLKIQRTQQEDSAVYLCASSSGTSGRYEQFFGPGTRLTVL.

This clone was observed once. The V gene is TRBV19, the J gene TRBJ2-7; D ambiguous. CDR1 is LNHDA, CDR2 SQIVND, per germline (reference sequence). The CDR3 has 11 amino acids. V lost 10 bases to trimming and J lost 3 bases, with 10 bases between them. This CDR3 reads CANDTLYEQYF. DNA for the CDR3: TGTGCCAATGACACCCTCTACGAGCAGTACTTC.

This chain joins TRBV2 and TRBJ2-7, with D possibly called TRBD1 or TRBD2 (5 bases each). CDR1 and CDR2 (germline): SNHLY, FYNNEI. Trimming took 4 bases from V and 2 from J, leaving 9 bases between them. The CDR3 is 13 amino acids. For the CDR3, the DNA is TGTGCCAGCAGTGGGGACGGGACCTACGAGCAGTACTTC. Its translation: CASSGDGTYEQYF.

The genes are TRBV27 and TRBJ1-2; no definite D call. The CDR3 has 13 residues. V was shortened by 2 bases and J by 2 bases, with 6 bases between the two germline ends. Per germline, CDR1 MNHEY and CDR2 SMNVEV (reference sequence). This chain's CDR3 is CASSLNRNYGYTF. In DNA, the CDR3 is TGTGCCAGCAGTTTAAACCGCAACTATGGCTACACCTTC.

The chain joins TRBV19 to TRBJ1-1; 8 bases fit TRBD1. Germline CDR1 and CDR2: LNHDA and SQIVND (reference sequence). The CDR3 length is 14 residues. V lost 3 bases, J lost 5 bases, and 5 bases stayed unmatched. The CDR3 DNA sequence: TGTGCCAGTAGTATTCAGGGGGCGCGGACTGAAGCTTTCTTT. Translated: CASSIQGARTEAFF.

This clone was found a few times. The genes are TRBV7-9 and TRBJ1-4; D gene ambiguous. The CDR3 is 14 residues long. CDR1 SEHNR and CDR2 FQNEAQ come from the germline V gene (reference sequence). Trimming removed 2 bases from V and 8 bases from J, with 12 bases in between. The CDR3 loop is CASSLSQKLEKLFF. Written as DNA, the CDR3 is TGTGCCAGCAGCTTATCACAGAAGTTGGAAAAACTGTTTTTT.

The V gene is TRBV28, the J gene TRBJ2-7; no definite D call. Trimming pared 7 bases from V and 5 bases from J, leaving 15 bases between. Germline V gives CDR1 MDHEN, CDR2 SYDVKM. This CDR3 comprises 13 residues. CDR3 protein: CASNGAPWNEQYF. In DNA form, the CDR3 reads TGTGCCAGCAACGGAGCCCCTTGGAACGAGCAGTACTTC.

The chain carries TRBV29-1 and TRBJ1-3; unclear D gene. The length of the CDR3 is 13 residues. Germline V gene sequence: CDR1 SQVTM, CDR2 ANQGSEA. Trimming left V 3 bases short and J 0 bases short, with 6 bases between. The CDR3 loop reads CSVETGSGNTIYF. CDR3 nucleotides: TGCAGCGTTGAGACCGGCTCTGGAAACACCATATATTTT.

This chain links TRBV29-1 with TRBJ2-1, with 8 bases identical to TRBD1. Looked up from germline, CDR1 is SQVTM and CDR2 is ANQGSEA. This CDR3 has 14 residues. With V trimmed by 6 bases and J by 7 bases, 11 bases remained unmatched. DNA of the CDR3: TGCAGCGTACCGGACAGGGAAGTGGGAAATGAGCAGTTCTTC. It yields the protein CSVPDREVGNEQFF.

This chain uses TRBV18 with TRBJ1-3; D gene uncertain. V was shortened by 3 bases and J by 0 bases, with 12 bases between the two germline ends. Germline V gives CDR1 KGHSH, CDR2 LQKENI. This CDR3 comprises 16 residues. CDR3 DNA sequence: TGTGCCAGCTCACCCGACTCGGTCGGCTCTGGAAACACCATATATTTT. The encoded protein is CASSPDSVGSGNTIYF.

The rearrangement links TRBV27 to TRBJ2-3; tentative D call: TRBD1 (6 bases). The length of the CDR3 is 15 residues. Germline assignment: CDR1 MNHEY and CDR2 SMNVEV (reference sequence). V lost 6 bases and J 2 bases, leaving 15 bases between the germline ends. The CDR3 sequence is CASSLPGQPTDTQYF. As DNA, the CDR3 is TGTGCCAGCAGCCTGCCCGGACAGCCCACAGATACGCAGTATTTT.

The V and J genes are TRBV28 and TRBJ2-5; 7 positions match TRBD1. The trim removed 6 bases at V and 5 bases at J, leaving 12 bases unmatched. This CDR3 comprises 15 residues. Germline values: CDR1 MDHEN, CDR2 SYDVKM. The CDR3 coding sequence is TGTGCCAGCAGCTCAGATAAGACAGGGAAGGAGACCCAGTACTTC. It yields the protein CASSSDKTGKETQYF.

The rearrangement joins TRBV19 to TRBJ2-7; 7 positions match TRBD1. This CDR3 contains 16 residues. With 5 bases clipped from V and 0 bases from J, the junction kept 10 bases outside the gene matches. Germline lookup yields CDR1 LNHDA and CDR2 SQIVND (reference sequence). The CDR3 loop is CASSSHRGSTSYEQYF. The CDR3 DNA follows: TGTGCCAGTAGTTCACACAGGGGATCAACCTCCTACGAGCAGTACTTC.

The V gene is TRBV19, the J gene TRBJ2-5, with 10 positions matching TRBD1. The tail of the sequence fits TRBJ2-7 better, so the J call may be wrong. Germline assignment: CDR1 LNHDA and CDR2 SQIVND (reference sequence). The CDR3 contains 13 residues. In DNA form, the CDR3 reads TGTGCCAGTAGGGGGACAGGGGAAGGCGAGCAGTACTTC. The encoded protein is CASRGTGEGEQYF.

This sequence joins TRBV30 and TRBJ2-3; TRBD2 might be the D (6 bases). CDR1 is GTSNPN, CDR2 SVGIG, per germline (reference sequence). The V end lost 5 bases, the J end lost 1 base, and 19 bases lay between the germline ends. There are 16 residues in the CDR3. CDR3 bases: TGTGCCTGGGCGTCACCGGGGCGGGGAGGCACAGATACGCAGTATTTT. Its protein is CAWASPGRGGTDTQYF.

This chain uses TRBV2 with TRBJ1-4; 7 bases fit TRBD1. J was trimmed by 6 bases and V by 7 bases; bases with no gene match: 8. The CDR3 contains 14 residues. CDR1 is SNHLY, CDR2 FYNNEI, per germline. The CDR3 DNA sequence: TGTGCCAGCATAGGGGGCAGGTTCGATGAAAAACTGTTTTTT. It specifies CASIGGRFDEKLFF.

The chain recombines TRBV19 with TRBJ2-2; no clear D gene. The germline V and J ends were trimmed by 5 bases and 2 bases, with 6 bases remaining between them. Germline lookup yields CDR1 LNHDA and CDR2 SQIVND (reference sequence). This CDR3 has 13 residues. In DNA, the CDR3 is TGTGCCAGTAGTTCCATTAACACCGGGGAGCTGTTTTTT. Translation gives CASSSINTGELFF.